This T cell receptor beta chain emerged from a study of cytotoxic CD8 clonotypes in ibrutinib-treated CLL. Study conclusions and caveats: In comparison with age-matched healthy donors, baseline clonality was higher and tracked circulating CD8+ T-cell counts. Public clonotypes proved infrequent, and on treatment they shrank or remained steady.

A 1 in 200,000 to 1 in 1 million T cell depth was the sequencing target. Sequencing used immunoSEQ multiplex PCR; TCRdb keeps in-frame clones, though not all of them. Of roughly 23,000 clones detected, approximately 72% appear once; the ten largest clones hold more than 7.5%. This clone was seen only a few times. The antigen remains unidentified. Germline loops: CDR1 SEHNR, CDR2 FQNEAQ (reference sequence). The CDR3 has 15 amino acids. Trimming at V came to 4 bases and at J to 8 bases, leaving 7 bases not matched to a gene. The sample was PBMCs, taken before ibrutinib treatment. The TCR was taken from a human donor with chronic lymphocytic leukemia. The genes are TRBV7-9 and TRBJ1-4; 10 nucleotides line up with TRBD1. The CDR3 region has the DNA TGTGCCAGCAGCTCCCCGGACAGGGGGGGCGAAAAACTGTTTTTT. This sequence encodes CASSSPDRGGEKLFF.